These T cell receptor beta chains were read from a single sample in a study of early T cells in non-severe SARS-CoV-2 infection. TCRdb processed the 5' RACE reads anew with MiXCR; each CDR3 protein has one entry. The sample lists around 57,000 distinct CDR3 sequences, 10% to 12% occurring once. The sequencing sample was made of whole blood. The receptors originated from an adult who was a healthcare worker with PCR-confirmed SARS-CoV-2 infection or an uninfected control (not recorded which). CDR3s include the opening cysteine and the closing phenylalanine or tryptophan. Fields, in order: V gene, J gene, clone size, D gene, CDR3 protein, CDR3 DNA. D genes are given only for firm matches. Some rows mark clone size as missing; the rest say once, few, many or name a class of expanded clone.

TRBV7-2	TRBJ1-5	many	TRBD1	CASSSGQGGVQPQHF	TGTGCCAGCAGCTCCGGACAGGGCGGTGTGCAGCCCCAGCATTTT
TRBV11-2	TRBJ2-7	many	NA	CASSLGADVYEQYF	TGTGCCAGCAGCTTAGGGGCCGACGTCTACGAGCAGTACTTC
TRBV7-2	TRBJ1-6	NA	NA	CASSLVGLAYNSPLHF	TGTGCCAGCAGCTTAGTGGGATTAGCCTATAATTCACCCCTCCACTTT
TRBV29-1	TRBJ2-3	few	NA	CSVDWGQDTQYF	TGCAGCGTTGATTGGGGGCAGGATACGCAGTATTTT
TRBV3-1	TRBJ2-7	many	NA	CASTTAPSYEQYF	TGTGCCAGCACCACGGCACCCTCCTACGAGCAGTACTTC
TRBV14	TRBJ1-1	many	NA	CASSQVTGKGTEAFF	TGTGCCAGCAGCCAAGTCACAGGGAAGGGAACTGAAGCTTTCTTT
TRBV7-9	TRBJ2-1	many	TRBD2	CASSLGVTSGGRNEQFF	TGTGCCAGCAGCTTAGGGGTCACTAGCGGGGGCCGGAATGAGCAGTTCTTC
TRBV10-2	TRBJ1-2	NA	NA	CASSELTAGGYTF	TGCGCCAGCAGTGAGTTGACAGCCGGGGGCTACACCTTC
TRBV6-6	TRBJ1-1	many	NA	CASSYYGPNTEAFF	TGTGCCAGCAGTTACTACGGACCGAACACTGAAGCTTTCTTT
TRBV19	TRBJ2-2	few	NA	CASSLRPGPTGELFF	TGTGCCAGTAGTCTTAGGCCAGGGCCCACCGGGGAGCTGTTTTTT
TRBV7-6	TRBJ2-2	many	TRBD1	CASSFDRDRGGELFF	TGTGCCAGCAGCTTCGACAGGGATCGAGGCGGGGAGCTGTTTTTT
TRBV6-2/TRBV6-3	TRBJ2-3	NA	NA	CASSYSSFTDTQYF	TGTGCCAGCAGTTATTCTTCCTTCACAGATACGCAGTATTTT
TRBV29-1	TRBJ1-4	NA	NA	CSVVQGRNEKLFF	TGCAGCGTTGTGCAGGGTCGTAATGAAAAACTGTTTTTT
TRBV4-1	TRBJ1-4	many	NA	CASSLLLGEKLFF	TGCGCCAGCAGCCTCCTACTGGGTGAAAAACTGTTTTTT
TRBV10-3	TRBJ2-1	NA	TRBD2	CAISEQGLAGGREQFF	TGTGCCATCAGTGAGCAAGGACTAGCGGGGGGTAGGGAGCAGTTCTTC
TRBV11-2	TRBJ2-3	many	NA	CATPIGPHTDTQYF	TGTGCAACCCCCATCGGGCCCCACACAGATACGCAGTATTTT
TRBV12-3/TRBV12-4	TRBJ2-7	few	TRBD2	CASRIGLAGGRGEQYF	TGTGCCAGCAGGATCGGACTAGCGGGGGGCCGGGGCGAGCAGTACTTC
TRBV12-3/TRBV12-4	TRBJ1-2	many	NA	CASSPRQGANYGYTF	TGTGCCAGCAGTCCCCGGCAGGGCGCGAACTATGGCTACACCTTC
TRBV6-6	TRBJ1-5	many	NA	CASSYKQMSGENQPQHF	TGTGCCAGCAGTTACAAACAAATGTCGGGGGAAAATCAGCCCCAGCATTTT
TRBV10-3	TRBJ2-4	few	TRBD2	CAISPGLAGPWYF	TGTGCCATCAGTCCGGGACTAGCGGGTCCATGGTACTTC
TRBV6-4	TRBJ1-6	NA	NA	CASGPGGQSPPLHF	TGTGCCAGCGGGCCGGGCGGCCAGAGTCCACCCCTCCACTTT
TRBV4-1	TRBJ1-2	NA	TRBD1	CASRRWSFNRRDRALTNYGYTF	TGCGCCAGCAGGCGGTGGAGCTTTAATCGTCGGGACAGGGCTCTGACTAACTATGGCTACACCTTC
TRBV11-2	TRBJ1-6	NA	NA	CASSLGGSLGSPLHF	TGTGCCAGCAGCTTGGGGGGGTCCCTCGGTTCACCCCTCCACTTT
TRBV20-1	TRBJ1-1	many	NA	CSARGNTEAFF	TGCAGTGCTAGAGGGAACACTGAAGCTTTCTTT
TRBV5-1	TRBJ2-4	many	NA	CASSSGQPQAKNIQYF	TGCGCCAGCAGCTCCGGACAGCCTCAAGCCAAAAACATTCAGTACTTC
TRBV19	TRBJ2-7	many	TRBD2	CASSFGLAGAAYEQYF	TGTGCCAGTAGCTTCGGACTAGCGGGGGCCGCCTACGAGCAGTACTTC
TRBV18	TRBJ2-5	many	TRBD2	CASSPTSGGPQQREETQYF	TGTGCCAGCTCACCGACTAGCGGGGGCCCACAGCAACGTGAAGAGACCCAGTACTTC
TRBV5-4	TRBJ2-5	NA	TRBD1	CASSLGQGVETQYF	TGTGCCAGCAGCTTGGGACAGGGGGTAGAGACCCAGTACTTC
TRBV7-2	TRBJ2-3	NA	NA	CASSPITGITTDTQYF	TGTGCCAGCAGCCCCATAACCGGGATTACTACAGATACGCAGTATTTT
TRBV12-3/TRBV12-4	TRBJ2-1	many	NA	CASSRGGRDNEQFF	TGTGCCAGCAGTAGGGGGGGCCGGGACAATGAGCAGTTCTTC
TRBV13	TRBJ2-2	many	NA	CASSLDGSGELFF	TGTGCCAGCAGCTTAGACGGATCCGGGGAGCTGTTTTTT
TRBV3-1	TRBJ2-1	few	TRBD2	CASSQASGLAGDEQFF	TGTGCCAGCAGCCAAGCCTCGGGACTAGCGGGGGATGAGCAGTTCTTC
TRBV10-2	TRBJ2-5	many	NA	CASSDLPSTQYF	TGCGCCAGCAGTGACTTACCCAGCACCCAGTACTTC
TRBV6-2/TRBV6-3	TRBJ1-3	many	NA	CASSLTGTGNTIYF	TGTGCCAGCAGCCTAACAGGAACTGGAAACACCATATATTTT
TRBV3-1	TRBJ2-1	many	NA	CASRQLEGEQFF	TGTGCCAGCAGGCAACTAGAAGGCGAGCAGTTCTTC
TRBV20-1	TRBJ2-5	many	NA	CSARGPRGIQETQYF	TGCAGTGCTAGAGGGCCTCGGGGCATCCAAGAGACCCAGTACTTC
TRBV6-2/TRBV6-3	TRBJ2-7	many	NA	CASSRPGDYEQYF	TGTGCCAGCAGTCGCCCGGGGGACTACGAGCAGTACTTC